This T cell receptor beta chain was identified in a study of blood T cell repertoires in COVID-19. Overall study context: Italy, Spain and the United States were the sources of the convalescent and acute COVID-19 samples. T cells, B-cell-depleted T cells, or PBMCs provided the cDNA or gDNA that served as material.

V lost 3 bases, J lost 4 bases, and 9 bases lay in between. The CDR3 sequence is 13 residues long. Germline V gene lookup returns CDR1 MRHNA and CDR2 SNTAGT. Authors' data handling: Reference gene primer amplification gave estimated nucleated cell counts. Measured with immunoSEQ multiplex PCR; TCRdb has only the in-frame clones, and not every one. V, J and clone size reflect that table, while D and trimming were determined from the DNA. The top ten clones hold under 5% of a sample with fewer than 200,000 clones, roughly 90% of them seen once. V gene TRBV6-4 combines with J gene TRBJ1-1, with D maybe TRBD1 (5 bases). Sequencing was carried out using peripheral blood. This sequence was found in a woman between 55 and 75 years old who had recovered from COVID-19. CDR3 nucleotides: TGTGCCAGCAGTGAAGGGGCTACCACTGAAGCTTTCTTT. It specifies CASSEGATTEAFF.